The 29 T cell receptor beta chains below were found in one sample sequenced in a study of shared clonotypes between healthy human individuals. Repertoires were generated with immunoSEQ multiplex PCR, while TCRdb's copy carries only in-frame clones and drops some. This table holds about 680,000 clones, about 80% found once. Sequenced sample: memory CD4+ T cells sorted from blood. Regarding subset: CD45RA-negative fraction. The receptors originated from a woman in her twenties or thirties in good health.

V gene TRBV28 combines with J gene TRBJ2-7; 10 bases are a match to TRBD2. The CDR3 totals 17 residues. The germline CDR1 and CDR2 sequences are MDHEN and SYDVKM. V lost 0 bases and J lost 0; bases outside the gene matches: 5. The CDR3 sequence is CASSLWAGTSDSYEQYF. The CDR3 nucleotides read TGTGCCAGCAGTTTATGGGCCGGGACTAGCGACTCCTACGAGCAGTACTTC.

The genes are TRBV28 and TRBJ2-7; 8 positions agree with TRBD2. The CDR3 has 15 residues. V dropped 5 bases and J dropped 4; count of bases not matched to a gene: 10. Germline loops: CDR1 MDHEN, CDR2 SYDVKM. Written as DNA, the CDR3 is TGTGCCAGCAGTAAAGGGCGGGGGGCGCGTTACGAGCAGTACTTC. Its protein is CASSKGRGARYEQYF.

This chain uses TRBV7-6 with TRBJ1-5; 8 bases are a match to TRBD1. V dropped 5 bases and J dropped 3; count of bases not matched to a gene: 6. The V gene's germline CDR1 is SGHVS and CDR2 FNYEAQ. CDR3 length: 15 residues. The CDR3 here is CASSMTGAHNQPQHF. The CDR3 DNA sequence: TGTGCCAGCAGCATGACAGGGGCCCACAATCAGCCCCAGCATTTT.

The chain uses TRBV7-9 and TRBJ2-7, with D tentatively TRBD1 or TRBD2 (5 bases each). V lost 1 base, J lost 2 bases, and 12 bases lay in between. The germline V gene encodes CDR1 SEHNR and CDR2 FQNEAQ (reference sequence). The CDR3 covers 15 residues. CDR3 DNA sequence: TGTGCCAGCAGCTTAGGTCCGGGACCGACCTACGAGCAGTACTTC. This sequence encodes CASSLGPGPTYEQYF.

Worth noting for this clone: Other nucleotide sequences in the sample specify the same CDR3. The V call is TRBV29-1, the J call TRBJ2-6; D is possibly TRBD2 (5 bases). There are 14 residues in the CDR3. V lost 4 bases and J lost 2, with 9 bases in between. CDR1 and CDR2 from the germline V gene are SQVTM and ANQGSEA. CDR3 DNA: TGCAGCGTTGCTCGGGGAACTGGGGCCAACGTCCTGACTTTC. Its protein product is CSVARGTGANVLTF.

The chain joins TRBV19 to TRBJ2-7; TRBD1 matches 8 bases. The length of the CDR3 is 15 residues. V was pared by 6 bases and J by 2 bases, with 9 bases of the junction left unmatched. The V gene's germline CDR1 is LNHDA and CDR2 SQIVND (reference sequence). For the CDR3, the DNA is TGTGCCAGTAGCCTTAGCAGGGGGCGCCCCTACGAGCAGTACTTC. Translating gives CASSLSRGRPYEQYF. Complete variable domain (other parts from reference TRBV19 and TRBJ2-7): DGGITQSPKYLFRKEGQNVTLSCEQNLNHDAMYWYRQDPGQGLRLIYYSQIVNDFQKGDIAEGYSVSREKKESFPLTVTSAQKNPTAFYLCASSLSRGRPYEQYFGPGTRLTVT.

This clone was seen just once. Other DNA sequences from this sample encode an identical CDR3 as well. This rearrangement joins TRBV5-1 to TRBJ2-3; unclear D gene. This CDR3 contains 16 residues. CDR1 and CDR2 from the germline V gene are SGHRS and YFSETQ. Trimming left V 0 bases short and J 0 bases short, with 11 bases between. The CDR3 nucleotides are TGCGCCAGCAGCTTGGCCAACGGACCTAGCACAGATACGCAGTATTTT. Its protein is CASSLANGPSTDTQYF.

There are a few counts of this clone. The V and J genes are TRBV7-6 and TRBJ2-7, with D unclear. The CDR3 length is 13 residues. The ends were cut back, 1 base at V and 3 bases at J, with 7 bases in the middle. The V gene's germline CDR1 is SGHVS and CDR2 FNYEAQ. The CDR3 DNA follows: TGTGCCAGCAGCTTAGGACCGAACTACGAGCAGTACTTC. It specifies CASSLGPNYEQYF.

Note on this clone: This specimen includes other DNA sequences encoding the same CDR3. This chain connects TRBV18 to TRBJ1-5; no firm D call. Germline V gene data show CDR1 as KGHSH and CDR2 as LQKENI. There are 14 residues in the CDR3. The V gene lost 3 bases and the J gene lost 2 bases, with 8 bases spanning the gap. The CDR3 region is CASSPSRGNQPQHF. The CDR3 region has the DNA TGTGCCAGCTCACCCAGTAGGGGCAATCAGCCCCAGCATTTT. The whole variable domain, remainder taken from reference TRBV18 and TRBJ1-5, is NAGVMQNPRHLVRRRGQEARLRCSPMKGHSHVYWYRQLPEEGLKFMVYLQKENIIDESGMPKERFSAEFPKEGPSILRIQQVVRGDSAAYFCASSPSRGNQPQHFGDGTRLSIL.

V is TRBV7-9 and J is TRBJ2-3; tentatively, D is TRBD1 (6 bases). This CDR3 spans 14 amino acids. The germline V gene encodes CDR1 SEHNR and CDR2 FQNEAQ (reference sequence). V lost 1 base and J 1 base, leaving 6 bases between the germline ends. As DNA, the CDR3 is TGTGCCAGCAGCTTAGGACAGGGCACAGATACGCAGTATTTT. It yields the protein CASSLGQGTDTQYF.

A few counts support this clone. The rearrangement joins TRBV5-8 to TRBJ2-2; D not certain. The CDR3 is made up of 16 amino acids. V was clipped by 0 bases and J by 4 bases, with 13 bases between them. CDR1 and CDR2 (germline): SGHTS, YDEGEE. CDR3 DNA: TGTGCCAGCAGCTTGGGCAGGATCAGCGCCACCGGGGAGCTGTTTTTT. It specifies CASSLGRISATGELFF.

Comment on this clone: Other DNA sequences in this sample translate to the same CDR3. The chain is built from TRBV5-1 and TRBJ2-1; D gene ambiguous. This CDR3 has 15 residues. V was clipped by 0 bases and J by 0 bases, with 7 bases between them. Germline CDR1 and CDR2: SGHRS and YFSETQ. For the CDR3, the DNA is TGCGCCAGCAGCTTGGACAGACCCTCCTACAATGAGCAGTTCTTC. Translating it yields CASSLDRPSYNEQFF. Complete variable domain (other parts from reference TRBV5-1 and TRBJ2-1): KAGVTQTPRYLIKTRGQQVTLSCSPISGHRSVSWYQQTPGQGLQFLFEYFSETQRNKGNFPGRFSGRQFSNSRSEMNVSTLELGDSALYLCASSLDRPSYNEQFFGPGTRLTVL.

The chain carries TRBV11-1 and TRBJ2-7; TRBD1 matches at 9 bases. The germline V gene has CDR1 SGHAT and CDR2 FQDESV (reference sequence). The CDR3 is 19 amino acids. V lost 0 bases and J lost 0; bases outside the gene matches: 12. This CDR3 reads CASSLAYGFMGQGSYEQYF. In nucleotides, the CDR3 is TGTGCCAGCAGCTTAGCCTATGGGTTTATGGGACAGGGCTCCTACGAGCAGTACTTC. The full variable domain, rest sourced from reference TRBV11-1 and TRBJ2-7, is EAEVAQSPRYKITEKSQAVAFWCDPISGHATLYWYRQILGQGPELLVQFQDESVVDDSQLPKDRFSAERLKGVDSTLKIQPAELGDSAMYLCASSLAYGFMGQGSYEQYFGPGTRLTVT.

The V gene is TRBV27, the J gene TRBJ2-7; 12 bases line up with TRBD2. Germline CDR1 MNHEY, CDR2 SMNVEV (reference sequence). The CDR3 runs 15 residues. Trimming cost V 7 bases and J 3 bases; bases outside gene matches: 7. The DNA for the CDR3 is TGTGCCAGCAAAAATCGGACTAGCGGGAACTACGAGCAGTACTTC. Translated: CASKNRTSGNYEQYF.

The chain recombines TRBV11-3 with TRBJ2-3; no clear D. V shed 5 bases and J shed 0 bases, with 12 bases lying between them. Per the germline V gene, CDR1 is SGHNT and CDR2 is YENEEA. The CDR3 is 15 amino acids. CDR3: CASSPRLTSTDTQYF. CDR3 DNA: TGTGCCAGCAGCCCCCGACTGACTAGCACAGATACGCAGTATTTT.

The V call is TRBV2, the J call TRBJ2-1; D perhaps matches TRBD1 (5 bases). Trimming took off 2 bases at V and 7 bases at J, with 12 bases between the two ends. CDR1 and CDR2 (germline): SNHLY, FYNNEI. There are 14 residues in the CDR3. CDR3 residues: CASSEFYKGNEQFF. The CDR3 DNA reads as TGTGCCAGCAGTGAATTTTACAAGGGGAATGAGCAGTTCTTC.

This rearrangement joins TRBV28 to TRBJ2-1, with 11 bases identical to TRBD1. This CDR3 comprises 15 residues. Germline CDR1 and CDR2: MDHEN and SYDVKM. V shed 7 bases and J 6 bases; nucleotides not matched to a gene: 8. The CDR3: CASTSTDRGLNEQFF. The CDR3 bases are TGTGCCAGCACATCCACGGACAGGGGGCTCAATGAGCAGTTCTTC.

The chain is built from TRBV19 and TRBJ2-3, with a possible D match to TRBD2 (5 bases). V was pared by 7 bases and J by 1 base, with 15 bases between. The CDR3 covers 15 residues. CDR1 and CDR2 from the germline V gene are LNHDA and SQIVND (reference sequence). In DNA form, the CDR3 reads TGTGCCAGTACCCCCTCGGCGGGCCGCACAGATACGCAGTATTTT. Encoded protein: CASTPSAGRTDTQYF.

V usage is TRBV28 and J usage is TRBJ1-2; no clear D gene. Per germline, CDR1 MDHEN and CDR2 SYDVKM. Trimming took off 0 bases at V and 6 bases at J, with 11 bases between the two ends. This CDR3 is built from 14 residues. CDR3 in amino acids: CASSLWLGLNGYTF. CDR3 DNA sequence: TGTGCCAGCAGTTTATGGCTAGGGCTGAATGGCTACACCTTC.

The chain has TRBV10-1 and TRBJ2-1; a possible D gene is TRBD2 (6 bases). Per the germline V gene, CDR1 is WNHNN and CDR2 is SYGVQD (reference sequence). The V end lost 4 bases, the J end lost 7 bases, and 14 bases lay between the germline ends. The CDR3 sequence is 14 residues long. The chain's CDR3 is CASSVSRLVNEQFF. CDR3 nucleotides: TGCGCCAGCAGTGTTTCCCGACTAGTTAATGAGCAGTTCTTC.

This rearrangement joins TRBV7-8 to TRBJ2-1; TRBD1 aligns across 8 bases. The CDR3 length is 15 residues. V lost 3 bases to trimming and J lost 6 bases; unmatched junction nucleotides: 7. Germline V CDR1 and CDR2: SGHVS, FQNEAQ. The CDR3 here is CASSFSGGMVNEQFF. The CDR3 coding sequence is TGTGCCAGCAGCTTTTCAGGGGGCATGGTCAATGAGCAGTTCTTC.

This chain links TRBV6-5 with TRBJ1-4, with D perhaps matching TRBD1 (6 bases). Germline V gene data show CDR1 as MNHEY and CDR2 as SVGAGI. V lost 4 bases to trimming and J lost 5 bases, with 14 bases between them. This CDR3 spans 15 amino acids. CDR3 region: CASSSYLQGNEKLFF. Written as DNA, the CDR3 is TGTGCCAGCAGTTCGTATCTACAGGGAAATGAAAAACTGTTTTTT.

For this clone: A clone one base away is much larger, so this may be a read error. This sample also contains other DNA sequences that code for the same CDR3. The genes are TRBV29-1 and TRBJ1-1, with TRBD1 matching 7 bases. This CDR3 region has 15 residues. CDR1 and CDR2 (germline): SQVTM, ANQGSEA. CDR3 loop: CSVDEKGAMNTEAFF. Written as DNA, the CDR3 is TGCAGTGTTGATGAAAAGGGGGCCATGAACACTGAAGCTTTCTTT.

The chain carries TRBV5-6 and TRBJ2-4; a weak D match, TRBD2 (5 bases). Germline assignment: CDR1 SGHDT and CDR2 YYEEEE. Trimming removed 1 base from V and 2 bases from J, with 10 bases in between. CDR3 length: 15 residues. This CDR3 is CASSLWASTKNIQYF. CDR3 DNA: TGTGCCAGCAGCTTGTGGGCTAGCACCAAAAACATTCAGTACTTC.

On this clone: The sample contains more than one DNA sequence encoding this CDR3. The chain links TRBV5-1 to TRBJ2-5; D is uncertain. This CDR3 spans 11 amino acids. Per germline, CDR1 SGHRS and CDR2 YFSETQ. V was pared by 1 base and J by 5 bases, with 3 bases between. CDR3: CASSLRETQYF. The CDR3 bases are TGCGCCAGCAGCTTGCGGGAGACCCAGTACTTC.

The chain links TRBV5-6 to TRBJ1-1; 7 bases match TRBD1. Trimming removed 4 bases from V and 5 bases from J; junction bases left unmatched: 8. The CDR3 consists of 14 residues. CDR1 and CDR2 (germline): SGHDT, YYEEEE. The CDR3 loop reads CASSAQGVWTEAFF. Written as DNA, the CDR3 is TGTGCCAGCAGCGCCCAGGGGGTTTGGACTGAAGCTTTCTTT.

CDR3: CAAFGTNTGELFF. For the CDR3, the DNA is TGTGCCGCCTTTGGTACGAACACCGGGGAGCTGTTTTTT. The chain is built from TRBV19 and TRBJ2-2, with D uncertain. This CDR3 contains 13 residues. Germline-derived CDR1 and CDR2 are LNHDA and SQIVND (reference sequence). Between the trimmed V and J ends, which lost 11 bases and 0 bases, there was a span of 10 bases.

Of note for this clone: The same CDR3 arises from other DNA sequences in this sample as well. This chain joins TRBV5-1 and TRBJ2-3; either TRBD1 or TRBD2 may supply D (5 bases each). CDR1 and CDR2 (germline): SGHRS, YFSETQ. V lost 0 bases and J lost 6, with 11 bases in between. The CDR3 extends over 14 amino acids. The CDR3, as DNA: TGCGCCAGCAGCTTGGGAACCGAGGGGGATACGCAGTATTTT. It encodes CASSLGTEGDTQYF.

The V and J genes are TRBV18 and TRBJ2-7; maybe TRBD1 (6 bases). The V gene lost 5 bases and the J gene lost 5 bases, with 13 bases spanning the gap. The CDR3 consists of 13 residues. The germline CDR1 and CDR2 sequences are KGHSH and LQKENI. The CDR3 DNA reads TGTGCCAGCTCAAACAGGGAAGCGAACGAGCAGTACTTC. Residues: CASSNREANEQYF.